This record looks at one T cell receptor beta chain sequence and its context. What it recognizes is unknown. This sample is drawn from a study of blood T cells in healthy people across ages. All donors came from Russia, were Caucasian and healthy, and spanned ages about 6 to 100. Each sample gave at least 6.5 million isolated PBMCs. Primed by a sample-barcoded 5' primer and a J-beta primer mix, a second PCR proceeded for 7 to 11 cycles. TCRdb re-called the 5' RACE reads through MiXCR, storing one row per CDR3 protein. The sample shows about 1.4 million distinct CDR3 sequences, roughly 60% of them seen only once. Germline V gene lookup returns CDR1 LGHDT and CDR2 YNNKEL (reference sequence). The CDR3 has 14 amino acids. The trim removed 4 bases at V and 2 bases at J, leaving 3 bases unmatched. Study-wide results and limits: Getting older went along with TCR beta diversity per million T cells dropping roughly linearly. Relative to aged donors, long-lived donors carried more naive CD4+ cells and displayed higher diversity.

The V and J genes are TRBV3-1 and TRBJ2-3; 7 bases line up with TRBD2. The specimen sequenced was blood. The TCR was taken from a man younger than 30 in good health. The CDR3 sequence: CASSPSGNTDTQYF. Written as DNA, the CDR3 is TGTGCCAGCAGCCCTAGCGGAAACACAGATACGCAGTATTTT.